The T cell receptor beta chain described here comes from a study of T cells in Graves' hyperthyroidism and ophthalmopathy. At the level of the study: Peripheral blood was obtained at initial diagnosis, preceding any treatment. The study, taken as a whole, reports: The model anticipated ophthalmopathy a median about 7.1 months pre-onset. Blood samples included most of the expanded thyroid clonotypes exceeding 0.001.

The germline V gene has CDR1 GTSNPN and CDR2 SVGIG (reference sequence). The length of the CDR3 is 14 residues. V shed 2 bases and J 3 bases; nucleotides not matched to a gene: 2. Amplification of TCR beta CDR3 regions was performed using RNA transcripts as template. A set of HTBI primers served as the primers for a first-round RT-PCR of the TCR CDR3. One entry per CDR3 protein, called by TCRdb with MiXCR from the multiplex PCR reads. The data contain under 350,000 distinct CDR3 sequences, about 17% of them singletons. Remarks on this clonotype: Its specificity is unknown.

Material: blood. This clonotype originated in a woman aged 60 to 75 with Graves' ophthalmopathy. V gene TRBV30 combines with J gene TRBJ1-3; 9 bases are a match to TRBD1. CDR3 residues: CAWSRTGDGNTIYF. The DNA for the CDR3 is TGTGCCTGGAGTAGGACAGGGGATGGAAACACCATATATTTT.